This T cell receptor beta chain was recovered during a study of T cells after yellow fever vaccination. TCRdb recomputed calls from the 5' RACE reads with MiXCR, one row per CDR3 protein. There are some 240,000 distinct CDR3 sequences in the sample; approximately 3% occur only once, and 3.2% lies in the top ten. The CDR3 runs 13 residues. The J segment lost 11 bases and the V segment lost 5 bases, leaving 9 bases of the junction unmatched. In germline, CDR1 is SEHNR, CDR2 FQNEAQ (reference sequence). This clonotype was detected ten times or more. The receptor's source is a man between 18 and 35 years old who received the YFV17D yellow fever vaccine. The sequencing here drew on CD4+ T cells sorted from PBMCs, taken 10 days after the yellow fever booster vaccination. The gene calls are TRBV7-9 and TRBJ1-1; 9 bases fit TRBD1. CDR3 sequence reads: CASSKTGGGGAFF. In DNA, the CDR3 is TGTGCCAGCAGCAAAACAGGGGGCGGTGGGGCTTTCTTT.